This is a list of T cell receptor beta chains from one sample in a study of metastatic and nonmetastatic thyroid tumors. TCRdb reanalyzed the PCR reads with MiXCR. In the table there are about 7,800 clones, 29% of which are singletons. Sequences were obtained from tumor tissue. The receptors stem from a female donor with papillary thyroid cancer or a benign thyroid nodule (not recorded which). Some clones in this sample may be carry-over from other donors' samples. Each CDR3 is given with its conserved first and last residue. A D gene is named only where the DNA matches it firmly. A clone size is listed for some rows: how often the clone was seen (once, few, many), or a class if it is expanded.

CDR3 DNA: TGTGCCAGCAGCTTAGTCACAGGGGGCAAGTACGAGCAGTACTTC
CDR3 protein: CASSLVTGGKYEQYF
J gene: TRBJ2-7
CDR3 length: 15
clone size: NA
D gene: TRBD1
V gene: TRBV7-9

CDR3 DNA: TGTGCCAGCAGCATTCGAGGGGCGGGGGTTTACGAGCAGTACTTC
CDR3 protein: CASSIRGAGVYEQYF
J gene: TRBJ2-7
CDR3 length: 15
clone size: NA
D gene: TRBD2
V gene: TRBV7-2

CDR3 DNA: TGTGCCAGCAGCCTCGGTGCTAACTATGGCTACACCTTC
CDR3 protein: CASSLGANYGYTF
J gene: TRBJ1-2
CDR3 length: 13
clone size: few
D gene: NA
V gene: TRBV6-1

CDR3 DNA: TGTGCCAGCAGTGAATACAATGAGCAGTTCTTC
CDR3 protein: CASSEYNEQFF
J gene: TRBJ2-1
CDR3 length: 11
clone size: few
D gene: NA
V gene: TRBV2

CDR3 DNA: TGTACCATTAGTATTGGGCCAAGGGAGACCCAGTACTTC
CDR3 protein: CTISIGPRETQYF
J gene: TRBJ2-5
CDR3 length: 13
clone size: few
D gene: NA
V gene: TRBV19

CDR3 DNA: TGCGCCAGCAAAATCGTCAGCGGGATAGACACCGGGGAGCTGTTTTTT
CDR3 protein: CASKIVSGIDTGELFF
J gene: TRBJ2-2
CDR3 length: 16
clone size: NA
D gene: TRBD2
V gene: TRBV5-1

CDR3 DNA: TGTGCCAGCAGCTTATCAGGGGGGGAATACGAGCAGTACTTC
CDR3 protein: CASSLSGGEYEQYF
J gene: TRBJ2-7
CDR3 length: 14
clone size: NA
D gene: NA
V gene: TRBV11-3

CDR3 DNA: TGTGCTAGTGGTTTTGGACTAATAGATGAGCAGTTCTTC
CDR3 protein: CASGFGLIDEQFF
J gene: TRBJ2-1
CDR3 length: 13
clone size: large
D gene: NA
V gene: TRBV12-5

CDR3 DNA: TGTGCCAGCAGTTACCTGGGGGGCACTGAAGCTTTCTTT
CDR3 protein: CASSYLGGTEAFF
J gene: TRBJ1-1
CDR3 length: 13
clone size: NA
D gene: NA
V gene: TRBV6-5

CDR3 DNA: TGCAGTGCGCGCCCTACCTACGAGCAGTACTTC
CDR3 protein: CSARPTYEQYF
J gene: TRBJ2-7
CDR3 length: 11
clone size: few
D gene: NA
V gene: TRBV20-1

CDR3 DNA: TGTGCCAGCAGTGAACGGTCGCGGAACACCGGGGATCTGTTTTTT
CDR3 protein: CASSERSRNTGDLFF
J gene: TRBJ2-2
CDR3 length: 15
clone size: NA
D gene: NA
V gene: TRBV27

CDR3 DNA: TGTGCCAGCAGTTTAACCCTTATGGGCGGCTACACCTTC
CDR3 protein: CASSLTLMGGYTF
J gene: TRBJ1-2
CDR3 length: 13
clone size: NA
D gene: NA
V gene: TRBV27

CDR3 DNA: TGTGCCATCAGTCAGGACAGGGGTCATGGCTACACCTTC
CDR3 protein: CAISQDRGHGYTF
J gene: TRBJ1-2
CDR3 length: 13
clone size: NA
D gene: TRBD1
V gene: TRBV10-3

CDR3 DNA: TGTGCCAGCAGGGGGGGACTAGCGAGAGGTCCCTACGGGCAGTACTTC
CDR3 protein: CASRGGLARGPYGQYF
J gene: TRBJ2-7
CDR3 length: 16
clone size: NA
D gene: TRBD2
V gene: TRBV6-1

CDR3 DNA: TGTGCCAGCAGTTTAGAAGGGTTCTCTGGAAACACCATATATTTT
CDR3 protein: CASSLEGFSGNTIYF
J gene: TRBJ1-3
CDR3 length: 15
clone size: NA
D gene: NA
V gene: TRBV12-3/TRBV12-4

CDR3 DNA: TGTGCCAGCAGTGGGACGCACGAGCAGTACTTC
CDR3 protein: CASSGTHEQYF
J gene: TRBJ2-7
CDR3 length: 11
clone size: few
D gene: NA
V gene: TRBV12-3/TRBV12-4

CDR3 DNA: TGTGCCAGCAGCTTTTCCGGGACAGGGCTGGTCTATGGCTACACCTTC
CDR3 protein: CASSFSGTGLVYGYTF
J gene: TRBJ1-2
CDR3 length: 16
clone size: many
D gene: TRBD1
V gene: TRBV5-4

CDR3 DNA: TGTGCAAGCAGCTCGTGGACTAGCTGGAGTCTCTACGAGCAGTACTTC
CDR3 protein: CASSSWTSWSLYEQYF
J gene: TRBJ2-7
CDR3 length: 16
clone size: NA
D gene: TRBD2
V gene: TRBV11-2

CDR3 DNA: TGTGCCAGCAGTGAACCCACCACCGGTAATGAAAAACTGTTTTTT
CDR3 protein: CASSEPTTGNEKLFF
J gene: TRBJ1-4
CDR3 length: 15
clone size: NA
D gene: NA
V gene: TRBV25-1

CDR3 DNA: TGCAGTGCTAGAGGAGAGGATCTAGGGGCAGGGGGCGCGGTGGAGACCCAGTACTTC
CDR3 protein: CSARGEDLGAGGAVETQYF
J gene: TRBJ2-5
CDR3 length: 19
clone size: NA
D gene: TRBD1
V gene: TRBV20-1

CDR3 DNA: TGTGCCACCAGTGATGGAGGGTCCTACGAGCAGTACTTC
CDR3 protein: CATSDGGSYEQYF
J gene: TRBJ2-7
CDR3 length: 13
clone size: NA
D gene: NA
V gene: TRBV24-1

CDR3 DNA: TGCGCCAGCAGCGAACGGGACAGCCATGCAGATACGCAGTATTTT
CDR3 protein: CASSERDSHADTQYF
J gene: TRBJ2-3
CDR3 length: 15
clone size: medium-sized
D gene: TRBD1
V gene: TRBV5-1

CDR3 DNA: TGTGCCAGCAACGAAGGCGGGAGGCTCTACAATGAGCAGTTCTTC
CDR3 protein: CASNEGGRLYNEQFF
J gene: TRBJ2-1
CDR3 length: 15
clone size: NA
D gene: TRBD2
V gene: TRBV9

CDR3 DNA: TGTGCCTGGAGTGTATCAGGGGCGAGCAATCAGCCCCAGCATTTT
CDR3 protein: CAWSVSGASNQPQHF
J gene: TRBJ1-5
CDR3 length: 15
clone size: few
D gene: NA
V gene: TRBV30

CDR3 DNA: TGTGCCAGGGGGGGGCCTCTGGGCAATCAGCCACAGCATTTT
CDR3 protein: CARGGPLGNQPQHF
J gene: TRBJ1-5
CDR3 length: 14
clone size: NA
D gene: NA
V gene: TRBV6-1

CDR3 DNA: TGCGCCAGCAGCCAAGATCGGCGGAACTCCTACGAGCAGTACTTC
CDR3 protein: CASSQDRRNSYEQYF
J gene: TRBJ2-7
CDR3 length: 15
clone size: NA
D gene: NA
V gene: TRBV4-1

CDR3 DNA: TGTGCCAGCAGCTCCCCAGGCGGGGGCAGGACCTTCTTCGGCTACACCTTC
CDR3 protein: CASSSPGGGRTFFGYTF
J gene: TRBJ1-2
CDR3 length: 17
clone size: once
D gene: NA
V gene: TRBV11-2

CDR3 DNA: TGTGCCAGCAGGATAAGCTTGGGGGGCTCCTACAATGAGCAGTTCTTC
CDR3 protein: CASRISLGGSYNEQFF
J gene: TRBJ2-1
CDR3 length: 16
clone size: NA
D gene: NA
V gene: TRBV4-2

CDR3 DNA: TGTGCCAGCAGCCTCCCCGGACTGTACTCTGGAAACACCATATATTTT
CDR3 protein: CASSLPGLYSGNTIYF
J gene: TRBJ1-3
CDR3 length: 16
clone size: NA
D gene: NA
V gene: TRBV3-1

CDR3 DNA: TGTGCCAGCAGCTTAGCCGCCGGGGGCTCCTCCTACGAGCAGTACTTC
CDR3 protein: CASSLAAGGSSYEQYF
J gene: TRBJ2-7
CDR3 length: 16
clone size: NA
D gene: NA
V gene: TRBV7-8

CDR3 DNA: TGTGCCAGCAGTGAAGCTGGGACAGGGGGCCGATCTAACTATGGCTACACCTTC
CDR3 protein: CASSEAGTGGRSNYGYTF
J gene: TRBJ1-2
CDR3 length: 18
clone size: NA
D gene: TRBD1
V gene: TRBV2

CDR3 DNA: TGTGCCAGCAGTTTATTTGGGACTAGCGAAAGCTCCTACAATGAGCAGTTCTTC
CDR3 protein: CASSLFGTSESSYNEQFF
J gene: TRBJ2-1
CDR3 length: 18
clone size: medium-sized
D gene: TRBD2
V gene: TRBV28

CDR3 DNA: TGTGCCAGCAGCTTCGACGGAACCCCCTACGAGCAGTACTTC
CDR3 protein: CASSFDGTPYEQYF
J gene: TRBJ2-7
CDR3 length: 14
clone size: NA
D gene: NA
V gene: TRBV7-4

CDR3 DNA: TGTGCCAGCAGCCAACCCCAGGGACAGAGGGGCGAAAAACTGTTTTTT
CDR3 protein: CASSQPQGQRGEKLFF
J gene: TRBJ1-4
CDR3 length: 16
clone size: NA
D gene: TRBD1
V gene: TRBV4-2

CDR3 DNA: TGTGCCAGCAGTGAAGTCCTAGCGGGAGGAGGTTTTGGTTACGAGCAGTACTTC
CDR3 protein: CASSEVLAGGGFGYEQYF
J gene: TRBJ2-7
CDR3 length: 18
clone size: medium-sized
D gene: TRBD2
V gene: TRBV6-1

CDR3 DNA: TGTGCCAGCAACCGGGACGCTAGCAATCAGCCCCAGCATTTT
CDR3 protein: CASNRDASNQPQHF
J gene: TRBJ1-5
CDR3 length: 14
clone size: NA
D gene: NA
V gene: TRBV27

CDR3 DNA: TGTGCCAGCAGCGTCTATTCCGGGACTAGGTACGAGCAGTACTTC
CDR3 protein: CASSVYSGTRYEQYF
J gene: TRBJ2-7
CDR3 length: 15
clone size: medium-sized
D gene: TRBD2
V gene: TRBV7-9

CDR3 DNA: TGTGCCAGCAGTCTTAAGACAGTCGACTACGAGCAGTACTTC
CDR3 protein: CASSLKTVDYEQYF
J gene: TRBJ2-7
CDR3 length: 14
clone size: NA
D gene: NA
V gene: TRBV7-8

CDR3 DNA: TGTGCCAGCAGTTACTGGCAGAACACCGGGGAGCTGTTTTTT
CDR3 protein: CASSYWQNTGELFF
J gene: TRBJ2-2
CDR3 length: 14
clone size: few
D gene: NA
V gene: TRBV6-6

CDR3 DNA: TGCGCCAGCAGTCAAATTTACCGGCACTCCTATAATTCACCCCTCCACTTT
CDR3 protein: CASSQIYRHSYNSPLHF
J gene: TRBJ1-6
CDR3 length: 17
clone size: few
D gene: NA
V gene: TRBV10-2

CDR3 DNA: TGTGCCAGCAGGGGGACAGGGAACACTGAAGCTTTCTTT
CDR3 protein: CASRGTGNTEAFF
J gene: TRBJ1-1
CDR3 length: 13
clone size: NA
D gene: TRBD1
V gene: TRBV11-3

CDR3 DNA: TGTGCCAGCAGCCTGGACAGGGTGACCTACGAGCAGTACTTC
CDR3 protein: CASSLDRVTYEQYF
J gene: TRBJ2-7
CDR3 length: 14
clone size: NA
D gene: TRBD1
V gene: TRBV7-8

CDR3 DNA: TGTGCCAGCAGGGAGGGACTAGCGGGAGGTGAGCAGTACTTC
CDR3 protein: CASREGLAGGEQYF
J gene: TRBJ2-7
CDR3 length: 14
clone size: NA
D gene: TRBD2
V gene: TRBV6-1

CDR3 DNA: TGTGCCAGCAGTGAAACGAACTATGGCTACACCTTC
CDR3 protein: CASSETNYGYTF
J gene: TRBJ1-2
CDR3 length: 12
clone size: NA
D gene: NA
V gene: TRBV2

CDR3 DNA: TGCGCCAGCAGCCAAGAAAGGCGGACCTTCTACGAGCAGTACTTC
CDR3 protein: CASSQERRTFYEQYF
J gene: TRBJ2-7
CDR3 length: 15
clone size: many
D gene: NA
V gene: TRBV4-1

CDR3 DNA: TGCGCCAGCAGCCAGCCTCCGGGACACACGAATGGCTACACCTTC
CDR3 protein: CASSQPPGHTNGYTF
J gene: TRBJ1-2
CDR3 length: 15
clone size: NA
D gene: NA
V gene: TRBV4-1

CDR3 DNA: TGCGCCAGCAGCTTGGGCCAAACTAGCGGGAGCACTTGGGCCTACGAGCAGTACTTC
CDR3 protein: CASSLGQTSGSTWAYEQYF
J gene: TRBJ2-7
CDR3 length: 19
clone size: NA
D gene: TRBD2
V gene: TRBV5-1

CDR3 DNA: TGCAGTGCCGACCCCAGCTCAGCGACTGAAGCTTTCTTT
CDR3 protein: CSADPSSATEAFF
J gene: TRBJ1-1
CDR3 length: 13
clone size: medium-sized
D gene: NA
V gene: TRBV20-1

CDR3 DNA: TGTGCCAGCAGTCTATTTACGTCCGCACAGACGGCGGAATTACCCCTCCACTTT
CDR3 protein: CASSLFTSAQTAELPLHF
J gene: TRBJ1-6
CDR3 length: 18
clone size: medium-sized
D gene: NA
V gene: TRBV12-3/TRBV12-4

CDR3 DNA: TGTGCCAGCCGGGAGGACTCTGGAAACACCATATATTTT
CDR3 protein: CASREDSGNTIYF
J gene: TRBJ1-3
CDR3 length: 13
clone size: many
D gene: NA
V gene: TRBV6-1

CDR3 DNA: TGTGCCAGCAGCCACCAGAACCAGGAGCTGTTTTTT
CDR3 protein: CASSHQNQELFF
J gene: TRBJ2-2
CDR3 length: 12
clone size: NA
D gene: NA
V gene: TRBV3-1

CDR3 DNA: TGTGCCAGCAGCTTGGGGGCTAGTAGTGGCCCCCGCGAGACCCAGTACTTC
CDR3 protein: CASSLGASSGPRETQYF
J gene: TRBJ2-5
CDR3 length: 17
clone size: NA
D gene: NA
V gene: TRBV7-2

CDR3 DNA: TGCAGTGCTAGAGATGTAGAGGGGGCCGTTGACACCGGGGAGCTGTTTTTT
CDR3 protein: CSARDVEGAVDTGELFF
J gene: TRBJ2-2
CDR3 length: 17
clone size: once
D gene: TRBD1
V gene: TRBV20-1

CDR3 DNA: TGTGCCAGCAGTGCCCTTTCTACGCTCACTGAAGCTTTCTTT
CDR3 protein: CASSALSTLTEAFF
J gene: TRBJ1-1
CDR3 length: 14
clone size: NA
D gene: NA
V gene: TRBV12-3/TRBV12-4

CDR3 DNA: TGTGCCAGTAGTATTGGGCCAAGGGAGACCCAGTACTTC
CDR3 protein: CASSIGPRETQYF
J gene: TRBJ2-5
CDR3 length: 13
clone size: medium-sized
D gene: NA
V gene: TRBV19

CDR3 DNA: TGTGCCATCGGGCAGACAGGTACGGATGGCTACACCTTC
CDR3 protein: CAIGQTGTDGYTF
J gene: TRBJ1-2
CDR3 length: 13
clone size: NA
D gene: NA
V gene: TRBV10-3

CDR3 DNA: TGTGCCAGCAGCTTATCAGGGGGGCAGGATGGCTACACCTTC
CDR3 protein: CASSLSGGQDGYTF
J gene: TRBJ1-2
CDR3 length: 14
clone size: medium-sized
D gene: TRBD1
V gene: TRBV7-3

CDR3 DNA: TGTGCCAGCAGTCCTAGACTAGCGGGATTGGAGACCCAGTACTTC
CDR3 protein: CASSPRLAGLETQYF
J gene: TRBJ2-5
CDR3 length: 15
clone size: once
D gene: TRBD2
V gene: TRBV28

CDR3 DNA: TGTGCCACCAGCCCGGGACAGGGTTCGTTCAATGAGCAGTTCTTC
CDR3 protein: CATSPGQGSFNEQFF
J gene: TRBJ2-1
CDR3 length: 15
clone size: NA
D gene: TRBD1
V gene: TRBV24-1